Given below is one T cell receptor beta chain in context. The antigen remains undetermined. The data belong to a study of CD8+ T cells in alopecia areata. Looking at the study overall: Treated patients took oral tofacitinib at 5 to 10 mg twice daily. Study-level findings and limits: The treated group had a single nonresponder, limiting CD8+ expansion-response conclusions. The study found TCR sharing across patients less clear than in mice, possibly for HLA reasons. In scalp and blood during tofacitinib, many expanded lesional clones persisted.

Sample treatment: oral pan-JAK inhibitor, 5-10 mg twice daily. Sequencing relied on a cDNA template that was reverse transcribed from extracted RNA. The assay was immunoSEQ multiplex PCR, and TCRdb's table has in-frame clones only and misses some. The sample holds under 150,000 clones, roughly three fifths seen once. The V and J ends lost 2 bases and 3 bases respectively, with 7 bases between them. Looked up from germline, CDR1 is KGHSH and CDR2 is LQKENI. The CDR3 has 13 amino acids. This specimen was CD4+ T cells sorted from blood, taken at week 24, from a patient treated with tofacitinib. V usage is TRBV18 and J usage is TRBJ1-2; D gene uncertain. The TCR sequence derives from a human donor with alopecia areata. The CDR3 nucleotides read TGTGCCAGCTCACCATCCGGTGACTATGGCTACACCTTC. Encoded protein: CASSPSGDYGYTF. Based on the CDR3 plus reference TRBV18 and TRBJ1-2, the full variable domain is NAGVMQNPRHLVRRRGQEARLRCSPMKGHSHVYWYRQLPEEGLKFMVYLQKENIIDESGMPKERFSAEFPKEGPSILRIQQVVRGDSAAYFCASSPSGDYGYTFGSGTRLTVV.